This note documents a single T cell receptor beta chain sequence. In the authors' methods: For nucleated cells, counts were estimated from reference gene primer amplification. The assay was immunoSEQ multiplex PCR, and TCRdb's table has in-frame clones only and misses some. V, J and clone size derive from that table, while D and trimming were established from the DNA sequence. The table shows approximately 300,000 clones, with about 90% occurring only once. This entry comes from a study of blood T cell repertoires in COVID-19. The wider study: T cells, B-cell-depleted T cells, or PBMCs supplied cDNA or gDNA.

With 7 bases removed from V and 2 bases from J, the gap between germline ends came to 13 bases. CDR1 is MNHEY and CDR2 is SVGAGI in the germline V gene. The CDR3 extends over 14 amino acids. V is TRBV6-5 and J is TRBJ2-3, with a tentative D call TRBD2 (5 bases). Input material: peripheral blood. The receptor comes from a man younger than 30 who had recovered from COVID-19. DNA of the CDR3: TGTGCCAGCAAGATTCGAGCGGACACAGATACGCAGTATTTT. It encodes CASKIRADTDTQYF.